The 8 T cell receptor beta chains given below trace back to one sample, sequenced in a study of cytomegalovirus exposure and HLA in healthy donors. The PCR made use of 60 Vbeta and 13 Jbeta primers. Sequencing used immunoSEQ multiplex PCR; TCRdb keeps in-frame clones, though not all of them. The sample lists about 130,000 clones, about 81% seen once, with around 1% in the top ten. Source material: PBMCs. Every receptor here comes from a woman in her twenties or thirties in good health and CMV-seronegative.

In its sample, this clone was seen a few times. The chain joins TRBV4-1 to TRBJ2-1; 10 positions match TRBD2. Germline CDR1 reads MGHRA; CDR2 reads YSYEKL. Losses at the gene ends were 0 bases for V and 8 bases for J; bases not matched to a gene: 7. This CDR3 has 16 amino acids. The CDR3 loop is CASSQEFGLAGDEQFF. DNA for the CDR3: TGCGCCAGCAGCCAAGAGTTCGGTCTAGCGGGAGATGAGCAGTTCTTC.

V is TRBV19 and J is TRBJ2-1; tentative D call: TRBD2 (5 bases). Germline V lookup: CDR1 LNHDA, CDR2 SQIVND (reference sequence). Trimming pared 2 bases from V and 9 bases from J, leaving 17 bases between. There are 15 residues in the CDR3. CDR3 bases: TGTGCCAGTAGTATAACAGAGAGGGCCTCGGGTGAGCAGTTCTTC. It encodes CASSITERASGEQFF.

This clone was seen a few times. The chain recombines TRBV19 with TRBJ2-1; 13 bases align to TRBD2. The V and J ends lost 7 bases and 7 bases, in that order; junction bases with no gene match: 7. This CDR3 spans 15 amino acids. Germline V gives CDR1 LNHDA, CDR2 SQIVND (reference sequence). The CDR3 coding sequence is TGTGCCAGTACCCTAACTAGCGGGGGGGTAAATGAGCAGTTCTTC. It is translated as CASTLTSGGVNEQFF. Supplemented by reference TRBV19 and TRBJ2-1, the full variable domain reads DGGITQSPKYLFRKEGQNVTLSCEQNLNHDAMYWYRQDPGQGLRLIYYSQIVNDFQKGDIAEGYSVSREKKESFPLTVTSAQKNPTAFYLCASTLTSGGVNEQFFGPGTRLTVL.

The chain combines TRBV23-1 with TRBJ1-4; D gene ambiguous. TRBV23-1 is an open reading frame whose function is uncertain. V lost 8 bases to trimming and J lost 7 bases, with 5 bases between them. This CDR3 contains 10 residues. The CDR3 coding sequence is TGCGCCAGCGCGAGTGAAAAACTGTTTTTT. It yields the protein CASASEKLFF.

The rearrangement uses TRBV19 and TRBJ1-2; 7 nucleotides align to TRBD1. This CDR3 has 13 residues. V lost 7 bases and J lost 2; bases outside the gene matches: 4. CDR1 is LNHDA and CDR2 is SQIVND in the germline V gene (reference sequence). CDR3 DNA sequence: TGTGCCAGTAAGGGGGCAGCGAACTATGGCTACACCTTC. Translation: CASKGAANYGYTF. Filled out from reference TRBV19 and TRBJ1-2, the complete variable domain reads DGGITQSPKYLFRKEGQNVTLSCEQNLNHDAMYWYRQDPGQGLRLIYYSQIVNDFQKGDIAEGYSVSREKKESFPLTVTSAQKNPTAFYLCASKGAANYGYTFGSGTRLTVV.

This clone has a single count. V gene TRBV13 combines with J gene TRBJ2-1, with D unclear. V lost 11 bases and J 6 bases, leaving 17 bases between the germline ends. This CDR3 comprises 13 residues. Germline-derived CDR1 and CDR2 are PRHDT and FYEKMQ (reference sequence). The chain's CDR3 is CACRLSGFNEQFF. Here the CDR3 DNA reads TGTGCCTGTCGATTGTCGGGTTTCAATGAGCAGTTCTTC.

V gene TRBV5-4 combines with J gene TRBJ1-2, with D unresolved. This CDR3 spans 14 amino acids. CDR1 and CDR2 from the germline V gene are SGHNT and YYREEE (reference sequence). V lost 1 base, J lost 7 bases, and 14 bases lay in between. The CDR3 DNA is TGTGCCAGCAGCTTGATCGGGATCGTGAGTGGCTACACCTTC. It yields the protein CASSLIGIVSGYTF.

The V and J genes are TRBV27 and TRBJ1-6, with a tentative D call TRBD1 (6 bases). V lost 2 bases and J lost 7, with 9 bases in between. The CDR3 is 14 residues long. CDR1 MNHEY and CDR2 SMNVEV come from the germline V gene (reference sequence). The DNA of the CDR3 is TGTGCCAGCAGTTTAAGGACAGTGAATTCACCCCTCCACTTT. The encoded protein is CASSLRTVNSPLHF.